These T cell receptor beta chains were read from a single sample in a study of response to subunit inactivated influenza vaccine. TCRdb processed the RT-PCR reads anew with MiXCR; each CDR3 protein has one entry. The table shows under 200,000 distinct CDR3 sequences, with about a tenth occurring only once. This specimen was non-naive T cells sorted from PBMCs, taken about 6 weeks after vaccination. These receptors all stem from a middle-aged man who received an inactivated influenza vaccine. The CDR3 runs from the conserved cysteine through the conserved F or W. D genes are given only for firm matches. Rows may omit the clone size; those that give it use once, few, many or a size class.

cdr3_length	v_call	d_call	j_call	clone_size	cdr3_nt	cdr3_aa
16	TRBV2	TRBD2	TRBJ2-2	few	TGTGCCAGCAGAGGGGGACTAGCGGGGTTCAACGGGGAGCTGTTTTTT	CASRGGLAGFNGELFF
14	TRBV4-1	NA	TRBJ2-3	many	TGTGCCAGCAGCTTGGCAGGGGGCACAGATACGCAGTATTTT	CASSLAGGTDTQYF
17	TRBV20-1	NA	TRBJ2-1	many	TGCAGTGCTAGAGGCGTAGCGGCCTTAAAAACCTACAATGAGCAGTTCTTC	CSARGVAALKTYNEQFF
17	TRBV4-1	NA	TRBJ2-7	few	TGCGCCAGCAGCCAATACGCACCTCTGACGGGAGCCTACGAGCAGTACTTC	CASSQYAPLTGAYEQYF
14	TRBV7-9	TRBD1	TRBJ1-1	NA	TGTGCCAGCACTCAGGGGGGGGTGGCCGCTGAAGCTTTCTTT	CASTQGGVAAEAFF
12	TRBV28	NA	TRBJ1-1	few	TGTGCCAGCAGTTTAGAAAGGGAGTCAGCTTTCTTT	CASSLERESAFF
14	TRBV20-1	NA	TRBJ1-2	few	TGCAGTGCTAGAAAGGCCAATACTAACTATGGCTACACCTTC	CSARKANTNYGYTF
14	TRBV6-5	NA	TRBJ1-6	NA	TGTGCCAGCTGTTTCCCGGTTGACAATTCACCCCTCCACTTT	CASCFPVDNSPLHF
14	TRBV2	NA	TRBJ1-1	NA	TGTGCCAGCAGTGATTTGGCCAGGAACACTGAAGCTTTCTTT	CASSDLARNTEAFF
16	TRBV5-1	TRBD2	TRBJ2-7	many	TGCGCCAGCAGCCTAACAGCGGGAGGGAAGACCTACGAGCAGTACTTC	CASSLTAGGKTYEQYF
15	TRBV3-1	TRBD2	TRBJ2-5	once	TGTGCCAGCAGCTATTCGGGGGGGCGTTCAGAGACCCAGTACTTC	CASSYSGGRSETQYF
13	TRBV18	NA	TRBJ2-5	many	TGTGCCAGCTCACCACAACAGGCGGAGACCCAGTACTTC	CASSPQQAETQYF
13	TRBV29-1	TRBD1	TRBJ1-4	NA	TGCAGCTCCTTTCCCCCTCAGGGGGCGAAACTGTTTTTT	CSSFPPQGAKLFF
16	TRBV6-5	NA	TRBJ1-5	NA	TGTGCCAGCAGTTTTCCTGAGGGGGGTAGCAATCAGCCCCAGCATTTT	CASSFPEGGSNQPQHF
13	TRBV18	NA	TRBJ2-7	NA	TGTGCCAGCTCACCTTCTATGACCTACGAGCAGTACTTC	CASSPSMTYEQYF
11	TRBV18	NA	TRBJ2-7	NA	TGTGCCAGCTCACCGCGGACAGAGCAGTACTTC	CASSPRTEQYF
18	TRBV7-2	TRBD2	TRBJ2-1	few	TGTGCCAGCAGCTTAGCGTGGTCTAGCGGGAGCGGTATAAATGAGCAGTTCTTC	CASSLAWSSGSGINEQFF
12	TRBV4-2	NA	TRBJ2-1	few	TGTGCCAGCAGCCAAGATTATCAGGAGCAGTTCTTC	CASSQDYQEQFF
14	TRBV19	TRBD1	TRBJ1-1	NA	TGTGCCAGCACTAAGGACAGGGTTAACACTGAAGCTTTCTTT	CASTKDRVNTEAFF
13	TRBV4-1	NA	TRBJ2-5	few	TGCGCCAGCAGCCTGACAGCGACGGAGACCCAGTACTTC	CASSLTATETQYF
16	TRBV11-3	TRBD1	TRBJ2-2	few	TGTGCCAGCAGCCCGACGGACAGGCCGAACACCGGGGAGCTGTTTTTT	CASSPTDRPNTGELFF
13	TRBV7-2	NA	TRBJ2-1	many	TGTGCCAGCAGCTTCCGTTTACAAGTCGAGCAGTTCTTC	CASSFRLQVEQFF
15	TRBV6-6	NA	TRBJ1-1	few	TGTGCCAGCAGCCGGGCAATGACAGGAAACACTGAAGCTTTCTTT	CASSRAMTGNTEAFF
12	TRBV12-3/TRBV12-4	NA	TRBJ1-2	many	TGTGCCAGCAGTTTAGTGGGAGATGGCTACACCTTC	CASSLVGDGYTF
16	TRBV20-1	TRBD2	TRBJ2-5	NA	TGCAGTGCTGTGGGAGCGGGGGGGACGTACCAAGAGACCCAGTACTTC	CSAVGAGGTYQETQYF
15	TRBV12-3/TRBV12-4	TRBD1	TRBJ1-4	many	TGTGCCAGCAGTCGGGACAGGGGCGGTGGTGAAAAACTGTTTTTT	CASSRDRGGGEKLFF
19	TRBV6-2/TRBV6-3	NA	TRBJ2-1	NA	TGTGCCAGCAGTTACCTTCGGACAGCGCTCGTCTTAAGAGGCAATGAGCAGTTCTTC	CASSYLRTALVLRGNEQFF
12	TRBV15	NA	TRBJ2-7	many	TGTGCCACCAGCAGCGCAGGGAACGAGCAGTACTTC	CATSSAGNEQYF
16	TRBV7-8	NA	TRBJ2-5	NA	TGTGCCAGCAGCTTTGGATTGACAGTCGTTATGGAGACCCAGTACTTC	CASSFGLTVVMETQYF
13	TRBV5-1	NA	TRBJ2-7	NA	TGCGCCAGCAGCTTGTCCACGGAAGACGAGCAGTACTTC	CASSLSTEDEQYF
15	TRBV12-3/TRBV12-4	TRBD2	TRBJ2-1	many	TGTGCCAGCAGCCCTGGGACTAGCAGAGACAATGAGCAGTTCTTC	CASSPGTSRDNEQFF
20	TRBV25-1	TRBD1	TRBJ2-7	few	TGTGCCAGCAGGGGACTTCTCCAGCGCTCCGGGACAGGGAGGACCTACGAGCAGTACTTC	CASRGLLQRSGTGRTYEQYF
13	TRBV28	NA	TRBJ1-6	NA	TGTGCCAGCAGTTCCGGTTGGAATTCACCCCTCCACTTT	CASSSGWNSPLHF
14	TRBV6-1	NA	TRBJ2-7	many	TGTGCCAGCAGCCCCGGACGGGACGCCTACGAGCAGTACTTC	CASSPGRDAYEQYF
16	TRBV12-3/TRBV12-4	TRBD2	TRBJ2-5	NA	TGTGCCAGCAGTACCCGTAGCGGGGGGGCTGGTGAGACCCAGTACTTC	CASSTRSGGAGETQYF
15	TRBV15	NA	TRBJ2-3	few	TGTGCCACCAGCAGAGTTGTCAGGAGCACAGATACGCAGTATTTT	CATSRVVRSTDTQYF
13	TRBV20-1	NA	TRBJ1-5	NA	TGCAGTGCTAGCCCGACAGTTAATCAGCCCCAGCATTTT	CSASPTVNQPQHF
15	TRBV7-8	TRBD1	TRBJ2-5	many	TGTGCCAGCAGCATGCAACAGGGGTACCAAGAGACCCAGTACTTC	CASSMQQGYQETQYF
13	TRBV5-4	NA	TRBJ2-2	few	TGTGCCAGCAGCTCGAAACAGATCGGGGAGCTGTTTTTT	CASSSKQIGELFF
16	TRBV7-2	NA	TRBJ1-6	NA	TGTGCCAGCAGCTTAGGTGGGGGGGCAGAGAATTCACCCCTCCACTTT	CASSLGGGAENSPLHF
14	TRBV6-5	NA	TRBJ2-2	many	TGTGCCAGCAGTTACTCGACAGGTGCCGGGGAGCTGTTTTTT	CASSYSTGAGELFF
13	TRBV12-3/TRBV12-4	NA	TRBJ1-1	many	TGTGCCAGCAGTTTCGGCGGGAACACTGAAGCTTTCTTT	CASSFGGNTEAFF
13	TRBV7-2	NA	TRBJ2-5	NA	TGTGCCAGCAGCTTTTTGGAGTTCGGGACCCAGTACTTC	CASSFLEFGTQYF
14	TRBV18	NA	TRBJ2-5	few	TGTGCCAGCTCACCAAGGACCTCTCAAGAGACCCAGTACTTC	CASSPRTSQETQYF
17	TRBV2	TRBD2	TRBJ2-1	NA	TGTGCCAGCAGCCGAGGGACTAGCGGGGGGGCTACGAATGAGCAGTTCTTC	CASSRGTSGGATNEQFF
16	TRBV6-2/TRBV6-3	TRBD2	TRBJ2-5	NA	TGTGCCAGCAGCCCTGGGACTAGCGGGTACCAAGAGACCCAGTACTTC	CASSPGTSGYQETQYF